These T cell receptor beta chains were read from a single sample in a study of Ad26.COV2.S vaccination and SARS-CoV-2 variants. Sequencing used immunoSEQ multiplex PCR; TCRdb keeps in-frame clones, though not all of them. The sample consists of some 450,000 clones, around 90% of them appearing once. The specimen was peripheral blood, collected in a trial of Ad26.COV2.S vaccine versus placebo. The receptors shown here come from a person aged 18-60 years who received the Ad26.COV2.S COVID-19 vaccine or a placebo. Both conserved end residues are part of each CDR3. A D gene is named only where the DNA matches it firmly. Part of the rows lack a size; the others show once, few, many or a class for expanded clones.

v_gene	abundance	d_gene	j_gene	CDR3aa	CDR3nt
TRBV15	-	-	TRBJ2-1	CATSRTRNNEQFF	TGTGCCACCAGCCGTACTAGGAACAATGAGCAGTTCTTC
TRBV3-1/TRBV3-2	once	TRBD2	TRBJ2-1	CASTRTSGMEVAFVEQFF	TGTGCCAGCACGAGGACTAGCGGGATGGAGGTGGCGTTTGTCGAGCAGTTCTTC
TRBV21-1	-	-	TRBJ1-5	CASSKETGGRGQPQHF	TGTGCCAGCAGCAAAGAGACAGGGGGCCGGGGTCAGCCCCAGCATTTT
TRBV5-1	-	TRBD2	TRBJ2-1	CASSLSSGRGNEQFF	TGCGCCAGCAGCTTGAGCAGCGGGAGGGGCAATGAGCAGTTCTTC
TRBV7-9	few	-	TRBJ2-2	CASSLVTNTGELFF	TGTGCCAGCAGCTTAGTTACGAACACCGGGGAGCTGTTTTTT
TRBV12-3/TRBV12-4	-	TRBD1	TRBJ2-7	CASTGGGFYEQYF	TGTGCCAGCACAGGGGGCGGATTCTACGAGCAGTACTTC
TRBV28	-	TRBD2	TRBJ2-3	CASSSGGRPTDTQYF	TGTGCCAGCAGTTCCGGCGGGAGACCCACAGATACGCAGTATTTT
TRBV6-5	-	TRBD1	TRBJ2-7	CASSYRTGSPYEQYF	TGTGCCAGCAGTTACCGGACAGGCTCGCCCTACGAGCAGTACTTC
TRBV9	-	-	TRBJ1-2	CASSVGVGVDYTF	TGTGCCAGCAGCGTAGGGGTAGGGGTTGACTACACCTTC
TRBV6-5	few	TRBD2	TRBJ2-7	CASSSSSGANLYEQYF	TGTGCCAGCAGTTCATCTAGCGGAGCAAATCTCTACGAGCAGTACTTC
TRBV5-8	-	-	TRBJ2-5	CASSLARWVGGTQYF	TGTGCCAGCAGCTTGGCCAGATGGGTAGGAGGGACCCAGTACTTC
TRBV4-2	few	-	TRBJ1-6	CASSLSTDPVGSPLHF	TGTGCCAGCAGCCTATCAACAGATCCCGTGGGTTCACCCCTCCACTTT
TRBV5-6	-	TRBD1	TRBJ2-3	CASSTGTVRTQYF	TGTGCCAGCAGCACCGGGACAGTCCGGACGCAGTATTTT
TRBV24-1	-	-	TRBJ1-1	CATSEGTAQNTEAFF	TGTGCCACCAGTGAAGGGACGGCTCAGAACACTGAAGCTTTCTTT
TRBV7-2	-	TRBD2	TRBJ2-3	CASSLAPAGSGTDTQYF	TGTGCCAGCAGCTTAGCCCCAGCGGGGAGCGGGACAGATACGCAGTATTTT
TRBV24-1	-	TRBD1	TRBJ1-5	CATSEGGRGQPQHF	TGTGCCACCAGCGAAGGGGGCAGGGGTCAGCCCCAGCATTTT
TRBV9	-	-	TRBJ2-7	CASSVAAVSYEQYF	TGTGCCAGCAGCGTAGCAGCGGTCTCCTACGAGCAGTACTTC
TRBV28	-	-	TRBJ2-7	CASSFGLAAYEQYF	TGTGCCAGCAGTTTTGGGCTAGCAGCCTACGAGCAGTACTTC
TRBV7-3	-	TRBD1	TRBJ2-1	CASSLTGTGPYNEQFF	TGTGCCAGCAGCTTAACCGGGACAGGACCCTACAATGAGCAGTTCTTC
TRBV18	-	-	TRBJ1-5	CASSPRGRVGQPQHF	TGTGCCAGCTCACCCCGAGGCAGGGTCGGGCAGCCCCAGCATTTT
TRBV19	-	TRBD2	TRBJ2-7	CASRQGSGGSYEQYF	TGTGCCAGTAGGCAAGGCTCGGGAGGTTCCTACGAGCAGTACTTC
TRBV9	-	TRBD2	TRBJ2-5	CASSVSGGGVRETQYF	TGTGCCAGCAGCGTATCGGGAGGAGGAGTAAGAGAGACCCAGTACTTC